A single sample gave rise to the 10 T cell receptor beta chains below, sequenced in a study of read filtering for tumor transcriptome and immune sequencing. This library used 300 to 500 ng RNA and molecular barcoded adaptors spanning alpha/delta and beta/gamma chains. TCRdb reanalysed the reads using MiXCR and keeps one entry per CDR3 protein. The sample comprises approximately 93,000 distinct CDR3 sequences, approximately 21% of which are singletons, and more than 9.5% rests with the top ten. The source material was a population of CD138-negative cells sorted from bone marrow. These receptors all come from a donor at least 40 years old with multiple myeloma.

This clonotype was counted between two and nine times. The V gene is TRBV5-1, the J gene TRBJ2-3; D ambiguous. CDR1 is SGHRS and CDR2 is YFSETQ in the germline V gene. This CDR3 comprises 12 residues. V gave up 1 base and J gave up 4 bases, with 4 bases separating them. CDR3 region: CASSLRADTQYF. The CDR3 DNA follows: TGCGCCAGCAGCTTGCGGGCAGATACGCAGTATTTT.

This clonotype was seen a few times. This chain joins TRBV27 and TRBJ1-3, with unresolved D. V was cut by 4 bases and J by 2 bases, with 3 bases left in between. Germline V gene sequence: CDR1 MNHEY, CDR2 SMNVEV (reference sequence). The CDR3 extends over 12 amino acids. CDR3 coding DNA: TGTGCCAGCAGTTCGGCTGGAAACACCATATATTTT. Protein sequence: CASSSAGNTIYF.

This clonotype was seen only a few times. The V gene is TRBV29-1, the J gene TRBJ2-1; tentatively, D is TRBD1 or TRBD2 (5 bases each). The V end was cut by 1 base, the J end by 3 bases, with 7 bases between. The CDR3 totals 13 residues. Germline CDR1 SQVTM, CDR2 ANQGSEA. The CDR3: CSVEAGHYNEQFF. CDR3 sequence (DNA): TGCAGCGTTGAAGCGGGGCACTACAATGAGCAGTTCTTC.

The genes are TRBV28 and TRBJ2-2, with D maybe TRBD1 (6 bases). This CDR3 is built from 15 residues. The V gene lost 4 bases and the J gene lost 1 base, with 10 bases spanning the gap. The germline gives CDR1 MDHEN, CDR2 SYDVKM. Written as DNA, the CDR3 is TGTGCCAGCAGTTCACCGGGACAGAACACCGGGGAGCTGTTTTTT. It translates to CASSSPGQNTGELFF.

J is TRBJ1-4 and V is TRBV6-6, with a tentative D call TRBD1 (6 bases). From germline, CDR1 is MNHNY and CDR2 SVGAGI (reference sequence). The CDR3 has 12 amino acids. V shed 9 bases and J shed 8 bases, with 13 bases lying between them. The CDR3 here is CASAQGGEKLFF. CDR3 coding DNA: TGTGCCAGTGCCCAAGGGGGGGAAAAACTGTTTTTT.

This clonotype came up a few times. The chain employs TRBV2 and TRBJ2-6, with D possibly matching TRBD1 (6 bases). Germline V gene data show CDR1 as SNHLY and CDR2 as FYNNEI. The V gene lost 8 bases and the J gene lost 3 bases, with 17 bases spanning the gap. This CDR3 spans 16 amino acids. The CDR3 nucleotides read TGTGCCAGCGGGGTTACACAGGGACATGGGGCCAACGTCCTGACTTTC. It encodes CASGVTQGHGANVLTF. The whole variable domain, remainder taken from reference TRBV2 and TRBJ2-6, is EPEVTQTPSHQVTQMGQEVILRCVPISNHLYFYWYRQILGQKVEFLVSFYNNEISEKSEIFDDQFSVERPDGSNFTLKIRSTKLEDSAMYFCASGVTQGHGANVLTFGAGSRLTVL.

As for this clonotype: A single base separates this from a much larger clone, so it may be a read error. Because the CDR3 is missing its conserved closing phenylalanine or tryptophan, this is likely a read error. The gene calls are TRBV12-3 or TRBV12-4 and TRBJ1-1, with D maybe TRBD1 (5 bases). This CDR3 contains 16 residues. V lost 1 base and J lost 1, with 13 bases in between. CDR3: CASSLEWGGANTEAFS. Here the CDR3 DNA reads TGTGCCAGCAGTTTAGAGTGGGGGGGAGCGAACACTGAAGCTTTCTCT.

This clonotype has a count of ten or more. The rearrangement joins TRBV2 to TRBJ1-2, with D perhaps TRBD1 (5 bases). There are 13 residues in the CDR3. V shed 9 bases and J shed 2 bases, with 13 bases lying between them. Looked up from germline, CDR1 is SNHLY and CDR2 is FYNNEI. The CDR3, as DNA: TGTGCCAGTTCCCGGGACGGCAACTATGGCTACACCTTC. Encoded protein: CASSRDGNYGYTF.

J is TRBJ2-1 and V is TRBV6-1; TRBD1 aligns across 9 bases. The trim removed 10 bases at V and 9 bases at J, leaving 13 bases unmatched. Germline loops: CDR1 MNHNS, CDR2 SASEGT. The CDR3 extends over 14 amino acids. Here the CDR3 DNA reads TGTGCCAACTCGCGGGACAGGGTTAATAGTGAGCAGTTCTTC. As protein: CANSRDRVNSEQFF.

This clonotype occurred many times. The chain uses TRBV10-3 and TRBJ1-1, with 7 bases aligning to TRBD1. In germline, CDR1 is ENHRY, CDR2 SYGVKD. After removal of 9 bases from V and 4 bases from J, the junction contained 5 bases not matched to a gene. CDR3 length: 12 amino acids. CDR3 in amino acids: CAIRTGGTEAFF. DNA of the CDR3: TGTGCCATAAGGACAGGCGGCACTGAAGCTTTCTTT.